This TCR beta chain is from a study of shared clonotypes between healthy human individuals. In the authors' workflow: Junction-only immunoSEQ data arrived without quality scores, meaning filtering differed. TCRdb's table, derived via immunoSEQ multiplex PCR, lists solely in-frame clones and lacks some. V and J calls and clone size are given by that table; D and trimming were obtained from the DNA. The table records some 650,000 clones, around 97% of them present only once. CDR3 length: 13 amino acids. Germline CDR1 MGHDK, CDR2 SYGVNS. Trimming stripped 1 base from V and 8 bases from J, with 10 bases between.

The receptor was derived from a woman younger than 45 in good health. The chain recombines TRBV25-1 with TRBJ2-3; D call uncertain. The specimen was naive CD4+ T cells sorted from blood. Subset noted: CD45RA+ positively selected. CDR3 in amino acids: CASSEFGLGTQYF. The CDR3 coding sequence is TGTGCCAGCAGTGAATTTGGTTTAGGTACGCAGTATTTT.